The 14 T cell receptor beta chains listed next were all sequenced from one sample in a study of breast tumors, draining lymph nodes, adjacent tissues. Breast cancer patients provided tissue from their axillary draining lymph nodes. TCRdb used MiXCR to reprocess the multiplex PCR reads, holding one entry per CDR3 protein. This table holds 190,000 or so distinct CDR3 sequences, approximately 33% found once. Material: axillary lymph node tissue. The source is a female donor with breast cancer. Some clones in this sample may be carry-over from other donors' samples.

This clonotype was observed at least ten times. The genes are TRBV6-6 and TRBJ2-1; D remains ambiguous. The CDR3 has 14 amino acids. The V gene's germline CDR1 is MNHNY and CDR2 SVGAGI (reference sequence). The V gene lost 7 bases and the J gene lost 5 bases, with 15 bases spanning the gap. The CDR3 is CASTQVPRNNEQFF. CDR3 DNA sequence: TGTGCCAGCACCCAGGTCCCTAGGAACAATGAGCAGTTCTTC.

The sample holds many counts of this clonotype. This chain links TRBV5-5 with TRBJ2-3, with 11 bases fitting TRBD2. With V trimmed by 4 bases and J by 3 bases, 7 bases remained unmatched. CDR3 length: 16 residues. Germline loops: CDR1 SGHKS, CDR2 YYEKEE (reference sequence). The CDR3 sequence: CASSPASGGLTDTQYF. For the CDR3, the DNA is TGTGCCAGCAGCCCTGCTAGCGGGGGGCTAACAGATACGCAGTATTTT.

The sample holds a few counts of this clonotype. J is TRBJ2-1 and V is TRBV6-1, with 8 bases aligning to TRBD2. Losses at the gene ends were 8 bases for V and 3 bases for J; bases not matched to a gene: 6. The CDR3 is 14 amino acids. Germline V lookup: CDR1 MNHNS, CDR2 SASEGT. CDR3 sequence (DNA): TGTGCCAGCCTTACGGGACTAGGCTACAATGAGCAGTTCTTC. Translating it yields CASLTGLGYNEQFF.

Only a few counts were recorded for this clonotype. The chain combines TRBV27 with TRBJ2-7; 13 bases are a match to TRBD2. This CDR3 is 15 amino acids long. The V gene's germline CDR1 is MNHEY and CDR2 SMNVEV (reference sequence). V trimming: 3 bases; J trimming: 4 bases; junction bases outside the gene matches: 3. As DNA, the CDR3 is TGTGCCAGCAGTTTCACTAGCGGGAGGGCTTACGAGCAGTACTTC. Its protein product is CASSFTSGRAYEQYF.

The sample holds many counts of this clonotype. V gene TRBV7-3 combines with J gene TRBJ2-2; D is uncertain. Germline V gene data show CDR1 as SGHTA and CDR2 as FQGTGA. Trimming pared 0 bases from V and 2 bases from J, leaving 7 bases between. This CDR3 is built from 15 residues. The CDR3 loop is CASSLTYSNTGELFF. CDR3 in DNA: TGTGCCAGCAGCTTAACGTACTCTAACACCGGGGAGCTGTTTTTT.

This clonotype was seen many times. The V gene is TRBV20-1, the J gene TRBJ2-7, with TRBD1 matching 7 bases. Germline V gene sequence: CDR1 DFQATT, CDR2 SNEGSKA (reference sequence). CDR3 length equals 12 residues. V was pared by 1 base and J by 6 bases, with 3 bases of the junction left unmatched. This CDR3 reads CSARGQGVEQYF. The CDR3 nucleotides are TGCAGTGCTAGAGGGCAGGGGGTCGAGCAGTACTTC.

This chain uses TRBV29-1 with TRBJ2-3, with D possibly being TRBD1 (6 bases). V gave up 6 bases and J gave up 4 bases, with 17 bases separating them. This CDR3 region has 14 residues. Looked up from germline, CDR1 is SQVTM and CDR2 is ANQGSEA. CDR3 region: CSVAGDPASDTQYF. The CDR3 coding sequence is TGCAGCGTCGCAGGGGACCCCGCCTCAGATACGCAGTATTTT.

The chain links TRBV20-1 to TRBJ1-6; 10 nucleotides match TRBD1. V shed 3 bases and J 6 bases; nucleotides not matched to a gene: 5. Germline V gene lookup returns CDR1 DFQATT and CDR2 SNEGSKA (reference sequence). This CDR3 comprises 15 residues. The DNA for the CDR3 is TGCAGTGCTAGCGCACGGGACAGGGGTAATTCACCCCTCCACTTT. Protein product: CSASARDRGNSPLHF.

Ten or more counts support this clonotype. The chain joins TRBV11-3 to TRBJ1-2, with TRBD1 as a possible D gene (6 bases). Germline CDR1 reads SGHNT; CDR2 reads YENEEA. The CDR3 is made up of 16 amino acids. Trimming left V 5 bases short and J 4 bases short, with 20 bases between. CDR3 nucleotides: TGTGCCAGCAGCGCCAAATCACCAGGGGTTGGCTATGGCTACACCTTC. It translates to CASSAKSPGVGYGYTF.

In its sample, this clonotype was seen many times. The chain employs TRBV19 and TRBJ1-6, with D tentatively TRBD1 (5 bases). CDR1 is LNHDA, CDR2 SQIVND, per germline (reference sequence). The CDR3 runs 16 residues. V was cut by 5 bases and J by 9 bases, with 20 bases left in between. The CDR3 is CASSAPGRGGGSPLHF. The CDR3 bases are TGTGCCAGTAGTGCCCCCGGGAGGGGTGGAGGTTCACCCCTCCACTTT.

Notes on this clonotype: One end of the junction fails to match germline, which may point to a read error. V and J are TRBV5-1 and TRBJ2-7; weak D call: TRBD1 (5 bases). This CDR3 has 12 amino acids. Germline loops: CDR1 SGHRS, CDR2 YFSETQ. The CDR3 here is CASSLDRSEHYF. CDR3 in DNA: TGCGCCAGTAGCTTAGACAGATCCGAGCACTACTTC. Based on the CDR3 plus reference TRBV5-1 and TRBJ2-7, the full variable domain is KAGVTQTPRYLIKTRGQQVTLSCSPISGHRSVSWYQQTPGQGLQFLFEYFSETQRNKGNFPGRFSGRQFSNSRSEMNVSTLELGDSALYLCASSLDRSEHYFGPGTRLTVT.

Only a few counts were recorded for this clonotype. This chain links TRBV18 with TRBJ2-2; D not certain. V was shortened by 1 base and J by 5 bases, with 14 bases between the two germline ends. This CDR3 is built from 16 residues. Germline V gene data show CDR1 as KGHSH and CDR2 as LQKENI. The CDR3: CASSPRTSSLTGELFF. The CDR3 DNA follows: TGTGCCAGCTCACCACGTACTTCCTCACTAACCGGGGAGCTGTTTTTT. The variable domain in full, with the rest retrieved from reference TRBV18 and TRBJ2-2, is NAGVMQNPRHLVRRRGQEARLRCSPMKGHSHVYWYRQLPEEGLKFMVYLQKENIIDESGMPKERFSAEFPKEGPSILRIQQVVRGDSAAYFCASSPRTSSLTGELFFGEGSRLTVL.

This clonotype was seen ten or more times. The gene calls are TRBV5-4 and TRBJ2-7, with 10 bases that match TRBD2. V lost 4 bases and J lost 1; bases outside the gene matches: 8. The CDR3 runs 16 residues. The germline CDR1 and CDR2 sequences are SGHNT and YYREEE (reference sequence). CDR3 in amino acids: CASSQGPGLASYEQYF. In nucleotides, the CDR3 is TGTGCCAGCAGCCAGGGGCCGGGACTAGCGTCCTACGAGCAGTACTTC.

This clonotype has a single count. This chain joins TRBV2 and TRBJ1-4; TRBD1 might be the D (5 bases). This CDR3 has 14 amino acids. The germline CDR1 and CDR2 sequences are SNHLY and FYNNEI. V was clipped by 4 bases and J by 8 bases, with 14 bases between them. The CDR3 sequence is CASSAGRQGEKLFF. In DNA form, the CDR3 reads TGTGCCAGCAGTGCCGGTCGGCAGGGAGAAAAACTGTTTTTT.